One sample yielded the 25 T cell receptor beta chains listed below, sequenced in a study of pediatric ulcerative colitis. Here immunoSEQ multiplex PCR was the method, and the copy in TCRdb shows in-frame clones only, minus some. This sample has about 64,000 clones, with 70% to 85% found just once. Sequenced: blood. These receptors originate from a boy aged 5-17 years with moderate ulcerative colitis.

V usage is TRBV11-2 and J usage is TRBJ2-4, with a tentative D call TRBD1 (5 bases). V lost 3 bases, J lost 8 bases, and 17 bases lay in between. CDR1 is SGHAT, CDR2 FQNNGV, per germline. The CDR3 is made up of 15 amino acids. In DNA form, the CDR3 reads TGTGCCAGCAGCTTTGGACACAGAATAGTAGACATTCAGTACTTC. This encodes CASSFGHRIVDIQYF. Using reference TRBV11-2 and TRBJ2-4 for the parts outside the CDR3, the full variable domain is EAGVAQSPRYKIIEKRQSVAFWCNPISGHATLYWYQQILGQGPKLLIQFQNNGVVDDSQLPKDRFSAERLKGVDSTLKIQPAKLEDSAVYLCASSFGHRIVDIQYFGAGTRLSVL.

The chain links TRBV6-5 to TRBJ2-7; D may correspond to TRBD1 or TRBD2 (5 bases each). Between the trimmed V and J ends, which lost 5 bases and 2 bases, there was a span of 16 bases. CDR1 is MNHEY, CDR2 SVGAGI, per germline. This CDR3 is 15 amino acids long. CDR3 region: CASSTPGRRTYEQYF. The CDR3 DNA follows: TGTGCCAGCAGTACACCGGGACGGAGAACCTACGAGCAGTACTTC.

This chain uses TRBV7-6 with TRBJ2-1; no firm D call. V was cut by 4 bases and J by 3 bases, with 13 bases left in between. This CDR3 is built from 15 residues. CDR1 and CDR2 from the germline V gene are SGHVS and FNYEAQ. The CDR3 spells CASSSDPGNYNEQFF. The CDR3 DNA sequence: TGTGCCAGCAGCTCAGACCCCGGCAACTACAATGAGCAGTTCTTC.

The chain recombines TRBV11-3 with TRBJ1-1; possible D gene TRBD1, 6 bases. V was shortened by 5 bases and J by 1 base, with 14 bases between the two germline ends. The CDR3 contains 15 residues. Per germline, CDR1 SGHNT and CDR2 YENEEA. The CDR3 DNA sequence: TGTGCCAGCAGCCCCCTGGGGGCCCCGAACACTGAAGCTTTCTTT. The encoded protein is CASSPLGAPNTEAFF.

V and J are TRBV10-2 and TRBJ1-1; D perhaps matches TRBD1 (5 bases). This CDR3 is built from 13 residues. Germline V gene sequence: CDR1 WSHSY, CDR2 SAAADI. Deletions cut 9 bases from V and 4 bases from J, with 15 bases between. The CDR3 here is CASGAQGGTEAFF. CDR3 nucleotides: TGCGCCAGTGGGGCGCAGGGAGGCACTGAAGCTTTCTTT.

This clone appeared a few times. The gene calls are TRBV5-1 and TRBJ1-1, with D perhaps matching TRBD1 (6 bases). The CDR3 runs to 13 residues. Trimming removed 1 base at V and 5 bases at J, with 9 bases between. Per germline, CDR1 SGHRS and CDR2 YFSETQ. CDR3 amino acids: CASSLSGVTEAFF. In DNA, the CDR3 is TGCGCCAGCAGCTTGTCAGGGGTTACTGAAGCTTTCTTT.

The CDR3 loop reads CASSRGGTEKLFF. CDR3 nucleotide sequence: TGTGCCAGCAGTAGAGGGGGCACGGAAAAACTGTTTTTT. This rearrangement joins TRBV25-1 to TRBJ1-4; TRBD1 agrees at 7 bases. Germline values: CDR1 MGHDK, CDR2 SYGVNS. The CDR3 length is 13 residues. After removal of 5 bases from V and 8 bases from J, the junction contained 5 bases not matched to a gene. Looking up the rest from reference TRBV25-1 and TRBJ1-4 gives the full variable domain: EADIYQTPRYLVIGTGKKITLECSQTMGHDKMYWYQQDPGMELHLIHYSYGVNSTEKGDLSSESTVSRIRTEHFPLTLESARPSHTSQYLCASSRGGTEKLFFGSGTQLSVL.

The gene calls are TRBV5-1 and TRBJ2-1; TRBD2 aligns across 12 bases. Germline trimming cut 3 bases from V and 4 bases from J; bases unmatched to any gene: 11. This CDR3 has 18 amino acids. Germline V lookup: CDR1 SGHRS, CDR2 YFSETQ. This CDR3 is CASSSYPPGTSGYNEQFF. In DNA form, the CDR3 reads TGCGCCAGCAGCTCCTACCCCCCCGGGACTAGCGGGTACAATGAGCAGTTCTTC.

V and J are TRBV29-1 and TRBJ1-5; a weak D match, TRBD1 (5 bases). CDR1 is SQVTM, CDR2 ANQGSEA, per germline. The V end lost 4 bases, the J end lost 4 bases, and 11 bases lay between the germline ends. This CDR3 comprises 13 residues. As DNA, the CDR3 is TGCAGCGTTGTATGGGGGTTGAATCAGCCCCAGCATTTT. This codes for CSVVWGLNQPQHF.

This clone was detected only once. This chain connects TRBV6-5 to TRBJ2-3, with 9 bases identical to TRBD1. This CDR3 has 13 amino acids. J was trimmed by 10 bases and V by 2 bases; bases with no gene match: 4. Germline V gene lookup returns CDR1 MNHEY and CDR2 SVGAGI. CDR3 in amino acids: CASSYPTGGAQYF. In nucleotides, the CDR3 is TGTGCCAGCAGTTACCCTACAGGGGGCGCGCAGTATTTT.

V is TRBV11-2 and J is TRBJ1-4; D may be TRBD1 (5 bases). The germline gives CDR1 SGHAT, CDR2 FQNNGV. The CDR3 has 16 residues. Trimming left V 0 bases short and J 7 bases short, with 15 bases between. The CDR3 sequence: CASSLDLRGDAEKLFF. The CDR3 DNA follows: TGTGCCAGCAGCTTAGACCTTAGGGGTGATGCTGAAAAACTGTTTTTT.

The chain joins TRBV5-8 to TRBJ1-4; D gene unclear. This CDR3 spans 16 amino acids. Per germline, CDR1 SGHTS and CDR2 YDEGEE. Trimming shortened V by 4 bases and J by 0 bases, and 13 bases separated the two germline ends. The CDR3 DNA is TGTGCCAGCAGCCTGGGAAAGGGTGCAACTAATGAAAAACTGTTTTTT. Its protein product is CASSLGKGATNEKLFF.

The gene calls are TRBV5-4 and TRBJ1-4; 8 bases agree with TRBD1. The ends lost 5 bases at V and 8 bases at J; junction bases unmatched: 5. There are 13 residues in the CDR3. The germline V gene has CDR1 SGHNT and CDR2 YYREEE (reference sequence). The CDR3 spells CASRDREREKLFF. CDR3 nucleotide sequence: TGTGCCAGCAGGGACAGGGAGAGGGAAAAACTGTTTTTT.

The chain recombines TRBV27 with TRBJ2-3; the match to TRBD2 covers 11 bases. Germline-derived CDR1 and CDR2 are MNHEY and SMNVEV (reference sequence). This CDR3 has 16 residues. V lost 2 bases, J lost 1 base, and 2 bases stayed unmatched. The CDR3 sequence: CASSLLAGGGTDTQYF. The CDR3 DNA sequence: TGTGCCAGCAGTTTACTAGCGGGGGGCGGCACAGATACGCAGTATTTT.

This clone was found a few times. This rearrangement joins TRBV7-9 to TRBJ1-6; no clear D. The CDR3 is 16 amino acids. V was pared by 2 bases and J by 2 bases, with 10 bases between. Germline CDR1 reads SEHNR; CDR2 reads FQNEAQ (reference sequence). CDR3 DNA sequence: TGTGCCAGCAGCTTACAAAGTAGTACCTATAATTCACCCCTCCACTTT. Translation gives CASSLQSSTYNSPLHF.

The chain links TRBV13 to TRBJ2-7; 7 nucleotides line up with TRBD1. CDR1 and CDR2 from the germline V gene are PRHDT and FYEKMQ (reference sequence). The CDR3 length is 13 residues. V lost 5 bases, J lost 6 bases, and 7 bases stayed unmatched. CDR3 loop: CASSKTGLREQYF. CDR3 in DNA: TGTGCCAGCAGCAAGACAGGGCTGCGCGAGCAGTACTTC.

This clone was seen more than once but under ten times. This chain joins TRBV4-3 and TRBJ1-1; D remains unclear. The CDR3 totals 15 residues. Germline V lookup: CDR1 LGHNA, CDR2 YSLEER. Trimming removed 1 base at V and 3 bases at J, with 12 bases between. The CDR3, as DNA: TGCGCCAGCAGCCAAGGGAGGACGTGGGACACTGAAGCTTTCTTT. It translates to CASSQGRTWDTEAFF.

This clone was found a few times. The chain recombines TRBV30 with TRBJ1-5; no clear D gene. CDR3 length: 13 residues. V was pared by 2 bases and J by 0 bases, with 5 bases between. In germline, CDR1 is GTSNPN, CDR2 SVGIG (reference sequence). The CDR3 reads CAWSHDSNQPQHF. DNA for the CDR3: TGTGCCTGGAGTCACGATAGCAATCAGCCCCAGCATTTT.

The chain links TRBV25-1 to TRBJ1-4; no reliable D call. CDR1 is MGHDK and CDR2 is SYGVNS in the germline V gene. The CDR3 runs to 16 residues. V lost 3 bases and J 1 base, leaving 12 bases between the germline ends. The CDR3 region has the DNA TGTGCCAGCAGTGAGGCCCGGTGGGGAACTAATGAAAAACTGTTTTTT. It translates to CASSEARWGTNEKLFF.

The chain recombines TRBV2 with TRBJ2-6, with D tentatively TRBD1 (6 bases). The length of the CDR3 is 12 residues. Germline V gives CDR1 SNHLY, CDR2 FYNNEI. V lost 6 bases and J lost 14, with 14 bases in between. CDR3: CASRKDSAILTF. DNA of the CDR3: TGTGCCAGCAGAAAGGACAGTGCTATCCTGACTTTC. The full variable domain, completed using reference TRBV2 and TRBJ2-6, is EPEVTQTPSHQVTQMGQEVILRCVPISNHLYFYWYRQILGQKVEFLVSFYNNEISEKSEIFDDQFSVERPDGSNFTLKIRSTKLEDSAMYFCASRKDSAILTFGAGSRLTVL.

V and J are TRBV5-1 and TRBJ2-7; tentative D call: TRBD2 (5 bases). There are 18 residues in the CDR3. V was clipped by 3 bases and J by 6 bases, with 28 bases between them. Per the germline V gene, CDR1 is SGHRS and CDR2 is YFSETQ. In DNA, the CDR3 is TGCGCCAGCAGCTCGTGGCTGGCGACGGGAATAGGTCCTGGCGAGCAGTACTTC. This encodes CASSSWLATGIGPGEQYF.

This rearrangement joins TRBV7-7 to TRBJ2-5; a possible D gene is TRBD1 (6 bases). The CDR3 has 13 residues. CDR1 SSHAT and CDR2 FNYEAQ come from the germline V gene (reference sequence). Trimming removed 3 bases from V and 5 bases from J, with 10 bases in between. The CDR3 DNA is TGTGCCAGCAGCTTGGGGGCAGGGGAGACCCAGTACTTC. It is translated as CASSLGAGETQYF.

The genes are TRBV19 and TRBJ2-5, with D unclear. Trimming removed 5 bases from V and 0 bases from J, with 4 bases in between. CDR1 and CDR2 from the germline V gene are LNHDA and SQIVND (reference sequence). The CDR3 length is 12 residues. The CDR3 reads CASSLHQETQYF. Written as DNA, the CDR3 is TGTGCCAGTAGTTTGCACCAAGAGACCCAGTACTTC.

This chain joins TRBV9 and TRBJ1-3; D call uncertain. Germline CDR1 SGDLS, CDR2 YYNGEE. Trimming removed 0 bases from V and 0 bases from J, with 10 bases in between. This CDR3 spans 16 amino acids. The CDR3 DNA follows: TGTGCCAGCAGCGTAGGCCAGCTGAGCTCTGGAAACACCATATATTTT. This codes for CASSVGQLSSGNTIYF.

The chain links TRBV4-1 to TRBJ2-7; perhaps TRBD2 as D (5 bases). Germline CDR1 and CDR2: MGHRA and YSYEKL. V was clipped by 0 bases and J by 2 bases, with 8 bases between them. CDR3 length: 14 residues. The CDR3 nucleotides are TGCGCCAGCAGCCAAGATCCGGGGACCTACGAGCAGTACTTC. Residues: CASSQDPGTYEQYF.